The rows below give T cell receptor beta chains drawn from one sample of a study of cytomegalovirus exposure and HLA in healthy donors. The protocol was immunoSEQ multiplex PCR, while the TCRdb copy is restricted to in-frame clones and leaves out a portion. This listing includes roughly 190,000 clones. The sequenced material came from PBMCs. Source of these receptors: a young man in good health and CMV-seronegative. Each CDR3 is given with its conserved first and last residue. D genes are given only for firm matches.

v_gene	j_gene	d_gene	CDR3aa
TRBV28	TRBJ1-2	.	CASTDPPYTNGYTF
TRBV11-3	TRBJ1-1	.	CASSLTGNTEAFF
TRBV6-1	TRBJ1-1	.	CASSEVWAANTEAFF
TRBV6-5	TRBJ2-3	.	CASSYVGRADTQYF
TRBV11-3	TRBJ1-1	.	CASSRGWATEAFF
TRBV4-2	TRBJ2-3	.	CASSQSSGLTDTQYF
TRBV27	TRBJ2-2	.	CASRDRNTGELFF
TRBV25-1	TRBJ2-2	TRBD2	CASSERLAGTAGELFF
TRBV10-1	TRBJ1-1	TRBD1	CASKDRESTEAFF
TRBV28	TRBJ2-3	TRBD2	CASSPFGLAGVSDTQYF
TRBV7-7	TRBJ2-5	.	CASSPRGETQYF
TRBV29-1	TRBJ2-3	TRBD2	CSAERTSGSTDTQYF
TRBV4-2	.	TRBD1	CASSQDWGTGAYEQYF
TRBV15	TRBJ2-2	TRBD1	CATSRVMGTGIAGELFF
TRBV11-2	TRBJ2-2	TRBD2	CASRPWGGGRTRPTGELFF
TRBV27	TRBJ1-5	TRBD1	CASSSLGQGANQPQHF
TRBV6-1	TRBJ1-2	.	CASSVQENYGYTF
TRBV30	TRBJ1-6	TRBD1	CAWSDIGTGDSSPLHF
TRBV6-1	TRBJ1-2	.	CASSGQTYGYTF
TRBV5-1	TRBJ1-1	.	CASSLESTGWGTEAFF
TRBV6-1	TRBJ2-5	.	CASRARDIETQYF
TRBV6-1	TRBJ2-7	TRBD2	CASGGERGEQYF
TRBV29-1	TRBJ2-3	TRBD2	CSVGQQSGATDTQYF
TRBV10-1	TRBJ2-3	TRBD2	CASSELAGVTDTQYF
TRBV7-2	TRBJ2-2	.	CASSLPPGTGELFF
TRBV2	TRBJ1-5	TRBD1	CASSSGTGVLYRQPQHF
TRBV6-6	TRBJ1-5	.	CASSWENQPQHF
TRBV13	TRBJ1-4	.	CASSTNPREKLFF
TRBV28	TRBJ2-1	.	CASLRGGAYNEQFF
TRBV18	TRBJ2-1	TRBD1	CASFGDREDNEQFF
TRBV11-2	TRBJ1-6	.	CASSLDPGLSALHF
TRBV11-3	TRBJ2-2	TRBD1	CASSDPWGRGPGELFF
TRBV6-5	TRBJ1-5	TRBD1	CASRDQGAGNQPQHF
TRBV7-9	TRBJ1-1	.	CASSLSAPNTEAFF
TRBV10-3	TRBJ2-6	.	CAISALSSGANVLTF
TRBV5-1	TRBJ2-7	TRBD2	CASSLDRLADEQYF
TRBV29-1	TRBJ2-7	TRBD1	CSVTTDRGGYEQYF
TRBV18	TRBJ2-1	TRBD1	CASSPFDRATYNEQFF
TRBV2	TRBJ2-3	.	CASSEGRAYTDTQYF
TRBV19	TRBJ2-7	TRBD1	CASSTTMGQAKYEQYF
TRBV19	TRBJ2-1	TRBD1	CASRATFLQGNEQFF
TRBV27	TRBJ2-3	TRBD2	CASSQTKRDWGTDTQYF
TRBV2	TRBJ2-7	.	CASSEGRGPVYEQYF
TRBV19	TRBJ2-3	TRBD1	CASSDDRGRDTQYF
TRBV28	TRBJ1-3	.	CASSPEGVPLNTIYF
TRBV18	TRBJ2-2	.	CASSPGRENTGELFF
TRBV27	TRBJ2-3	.	CASTLLPGTDTQYF
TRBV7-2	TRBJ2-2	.	CASSSGQGTSGELFF
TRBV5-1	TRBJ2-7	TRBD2	CASSLAPTSGEQYF
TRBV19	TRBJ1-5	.	CASSPTSWGPSNQPQHF
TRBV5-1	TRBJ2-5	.	CASSPAAGPEVETQYF
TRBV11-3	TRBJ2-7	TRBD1	CASSTGTGTYEQYF
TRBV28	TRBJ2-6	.	CASSLYRQGLLSGANVLTF
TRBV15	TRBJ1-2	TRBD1	CATSTRTGPPFNYGYTF
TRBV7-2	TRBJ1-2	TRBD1	CASSLVVTGGAHYGYTF